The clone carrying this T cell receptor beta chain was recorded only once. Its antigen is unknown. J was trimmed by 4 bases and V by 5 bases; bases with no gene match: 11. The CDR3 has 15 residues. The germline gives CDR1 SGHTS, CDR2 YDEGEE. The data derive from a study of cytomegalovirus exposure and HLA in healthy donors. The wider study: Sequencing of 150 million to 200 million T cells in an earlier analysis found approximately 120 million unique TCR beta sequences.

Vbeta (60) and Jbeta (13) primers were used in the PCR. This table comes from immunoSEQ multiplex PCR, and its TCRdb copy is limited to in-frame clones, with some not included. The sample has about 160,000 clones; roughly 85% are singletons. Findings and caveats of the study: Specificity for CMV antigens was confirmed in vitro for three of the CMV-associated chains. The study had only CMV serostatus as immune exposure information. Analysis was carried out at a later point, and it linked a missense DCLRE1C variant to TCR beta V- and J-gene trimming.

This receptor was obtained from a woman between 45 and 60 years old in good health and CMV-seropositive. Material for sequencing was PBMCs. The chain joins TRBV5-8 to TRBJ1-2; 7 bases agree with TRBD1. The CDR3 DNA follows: TGTGCCAGCAGGCGCGGGACAGCCGACTCCTATGGCTACACCTTC. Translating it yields CASRRGTADSYGYTF.